The 16 T cell receptor beta chains below were found in one sample sequenced in a study of blood T cell repertoires in COVID-19. Assay: immunoSEQ multiplex PCR; the TCRdb copy retains only in-frame clones and omits some. The sample lists roughly 300,000 clones, more than 90% occurring once. The sample taken for sequencing was PBMCs or T cells enriched from blood (not recorded which). The receptors were gathered from a woman under 40 who had recovered from COVID-19.

The chain combines TRBV21-1 with TRBJ2-1; the table's D gene call, TRBD2, was not cross checked with the DNA. TRBV21-1 is deemed a pseudogene. The CDR3 contains 14 residues. This CDR3 reads CASSNHGGDNEQFF. For the CDR3, the DNA is TGTGCCAGCAGCAATCACGGGGGGGACAATGAGCAGTTCTTC.

CDR3 bases: TGTGCCAGCAGCTTAGGTAGAATCGGCTACAATGAGCAGTTCTTC. This codes for CASSLGRIGYNEQFF. The chain combines TRBV7-2 with TRBJ2-1; D gene uncertain. The V and J ends lost 1 base and 3 bases respectively, with 10 bases between them. There are 15 residues in the CDR3. Germline V lookup: CDR1 SGHTA, CDR2 FQGNSA.

This chain joins TRBV7-9 and TRBJ1-2, with 8 bases matching TRBD1. The germline gives CDR1 SEHNR, CDR2 FQNEAQ (reference sequence). V dropped 6 bases and J dropped 1; count of bases not matched to a gene: 7. The CDR3 contains 15 residues. The CDR3 DNA is TGTGCCAGCAGTGGGGGACAGGCAATTAACTATGGCTACACCTTC. It translates to CASSGGQAINYGYTF.

This clone was recorded once. This chain uses TRBV19 with TRBJ1-5; TRBD1 matches 9 bases. The V and J ends lost 10 bases and 6 bases, in that order; junction bases with no gene match: 16. Germline CDR1 reads LNHDA; CDR2 reads SQIVND (reference sequence). This CDR3 is 16 amino acids long. CDR3 sequence: CATKGFGTGLGQPQHF. The CDR3 bases are TGTGCCACTAAGGGCTTCGGGACAGGGCTCGGTCAGCCCCAGCATTTT.

The J gene is TRBJ1-2, the V gene TRBV4-1; D call uncertain. The CDR3 runs to 14 residues. Trimming cost V 1 base and J 6 bases, with 12 bases left between them. Germline lookup yields CDR1 MGHRA and CDR2 YSYEKL. The CDR3 DNA is TGCGCCAGCAGCCAAGCGTTGCAAGCGAATGGCTACACCTTC. It translates to CASSQALQANGYTF.

Written as DNA, the CDR3 is TGTGCCAGCAGCTTGCAGGGGTGGGATGAAGCTTTCTTT. Its protein is CASSLQGWDEAFF. The V gene is TRBV7-3, the J gene TRBJ1-1; D might be TRBD1 (6 bases). The V end lost 3 bases, the J end lost 7 bases, and 12 bases lay between the germline ends. The CDR3 is 13 amino acids. From germline, CDR1 is SGHTA and CDR2 FQGTGA.

The rearrangement links TRBV5-6 to TRBJ2-1, with D uncertain. Trimming cost V 2 bases and J 0 bases, with 21 bases left between them. Germline V gene sequence: CDR1 SGHDT, CDR2 YYEEEE. The CDR3 contains 19 residues. The CDR3 nucleotides are TGTGCCAGCAGCTTTCGGGTGGCTAGTCTGCCGAGCTCCTACAATGAGCAGTTCTTC. It is translated as CASSFRVASLPSSYNEQFF.

J is TRBJ2-1 and V is TRBV5-1, with 7 bases lining up with TRBD2. The germline CDR1 and CDR2 sequences are SGHRS and YFSETQ. Trimming at V came to 10 bases and at J to 0 bases, leaving 10 bases not matched to a gene. This CDR3 has 15 residues. The DNA for the CDR3 is TGCGCCTCGGGGGGAGCAAGGAGCTCCTACAATGAGCAGTTCTTC. It translates to CASGGARSSYNEQFF.

The chain is built from TRBV19 and TRBJ2-2; maybe TRBD2 (6 bases). Germline V gene sequence: CDR1 LNHDA, CDR2 SQIVND (reference sequence). The CDR3 covers 16 residues. The V gene lost 7 bases and the J gene lost 4 bases, with 19 bases spanning the gap. The CDR3 DNA is TGTGCCAGTACCCAGCCCGGGGGACGTGGCACCGGGGAGCTGTTTTTT. Amino acids: CASTQPGGRGTGELFF.

The chain employs TRBV11-1 and TRBJ2-5; possibly TRBD1 for D (5 bases). Trimming pared 3 bases from V and 1 base from J, leaving 9 bases between. Germline loops: CDR1 SGHAT, CDR2 FQDESV (reference sequence). The CDR3 runs to 14 residues. The CDR3, as DNA: TGTGCCAGCAGCTTCCGGACATTCCAAGAGACCCAGTACTTC. Its translation: CASSFRTFQETQYF.

The rearrangement joins TRBV10-1 to TRBJ2-2, with no clear D. V lost 2 bases to trimming and J lost 0 bases, with 4 bases between them. The CDR3 spans 14 residues. CDR1 and CDR2 from the germline V gene are WNHNN and SYGVQD (reference sequence). In nucleotides, the CDR3 is TGCGCCAGCAGTGAGCCAACGAACACCGGGGAGCTGTTTTTT. It encodes CASSEPTNTGELFF.

This clone was seen just once. This sequence joins TRBV15 and TRBJ2-5; possible D gene TRBD2, 5 bases. Germline values: CDR1 LNHNV, CDR2 YYDKDF (reference sequence). The germline V and J ends were trimmed by 0 bases and 3 bases, with 8 bases remaining between them. The CDR3 covers 14 residues. In DNA, the CDR3 is TGTGCCACCAGCAGAGATACGGGGAAAGAGACCCAGTACTTC. Protein: CATSRDTGKETQYF.

This chain links TRBV5-6 with TRBJ2-1, with D possibly being TRBD1 (6 bases). The ends were cut back, 4 bases at V and 1 base at J, with 12 bases in the middle. This CDR3 comprises 15 residues. Germline-derived CDR1 and CDR2 are SGHDT and YYEEEE. CDR3 nucleotides: TGTGCCAGCAGCCGATCAGGGGATTCCTACAATGAGCAGTTCTTC. Encoded protein: CASSRSGDSYNEQFF.

The J gene is TRBJ2-1, the V gene TRBV6-5; TRBD2 aligns across 8 bases. V lost 1 base to trimming and J lost 7 bases; unmatched junction nucleotides: 6. Germline V gene sequence: CDR1 MNHEY, CDR2 SVGAGI. This CDR3 has 15 amino acids. CDR3 sequence reads: CASSYFSGRSNEQFF. The CDR3 region has the DNA TGTGCCAGCAGTTACTTCAGCGGGAGATCAAATGAGCAGTTCTTC.

The chain recombines TRBV7-9 with TRBJ2-3; TRBD2 might be the D (6 bases). V was cut by 4 bases and J by 4 bases, with 15 bases left in between. Germline-derived CDR1 and CDR2 are SEHNR and FQNEAQ (reference sequence). CDR3 size: 15 residues. This CDR3 is CASSWGVQTPDTQYF. The CDR3 DNA follows: TGTGCCAGCAGCTGGGGGGTGCAAACCCCAGATACGCAGTATTTT. The full variable domain, with the rest looked up from reference TRBV7-9 and TRBJ2-3, is DTGVSQNPRHKITKRGQNVTFRCDPISEHNRLYWYRQTLGQGPEFLTYFQNEAQLEKSRLLSDRFSAERPKGSFSTLEIQRTEQGDSAMYLCASSWGVQTPDTQYFGPGTRLTVL.

The genes are TRBV7-2 and TRBJ1-1, with 7 bases aligning to TRBD1. The CDR3 sequence is 13 residues long. J lost 3 bases, V lost 6 bases, and 4 bases had no gene match. The germline V gene has CDR1 SGHTA and CDR2 FQGNSA. The CDR3 reads CASRVTGDTEAFF. CDR3 DNA sequence: TGTGCCAGCAGAGTTACAGGGGACACTGAAGCTTTCTTT.